This T cell receptor (beta chain) was sequenced for a study of blood T cell repertoires in COVID-19. Turning to the study itself: There were acute and convalescent COVID-19 samples, and they came from the United States, Italy and Spain. T cells, B-cell-depleted T cells, or PBMCs provided the cDNA or gDNA that served as material.

The sample holds a few counts of this clone. In the study's own analysis: Amplification from reference gene primers served as the basis for estimated nucleated cell counts. Sequencing was performed with immunoSEQ multiplex PCR; in TCRdb, only in-frame clones are kept and a portion is missing. V, J and clone size reflect that table, while D and trimming were determined from the DNA. In the table there are 200,000 to 250,000 clones, around 86% of which are singletons. The CDR3 contains 15 residues. Germline CDR1 reads MDHEN; CDR2 reads SYDVKM. V lost 5 bases to trimming and J lost 5 bases, with 16 bases between them.

The chain employs TRBV28 and TRBJ1-5; D call uncertain. This TCR came from a man younger than 45 who had recovered from COVID-19. The sample taken for sequencing was peripheral blood. CDR3 protein: CASSPAEFGHQPQHF. In nucleotides, the CDR3 is TGTGCCAGCAGTCCCGCGGAGTTTGGTCATCAGCCCCAGCATTTT.